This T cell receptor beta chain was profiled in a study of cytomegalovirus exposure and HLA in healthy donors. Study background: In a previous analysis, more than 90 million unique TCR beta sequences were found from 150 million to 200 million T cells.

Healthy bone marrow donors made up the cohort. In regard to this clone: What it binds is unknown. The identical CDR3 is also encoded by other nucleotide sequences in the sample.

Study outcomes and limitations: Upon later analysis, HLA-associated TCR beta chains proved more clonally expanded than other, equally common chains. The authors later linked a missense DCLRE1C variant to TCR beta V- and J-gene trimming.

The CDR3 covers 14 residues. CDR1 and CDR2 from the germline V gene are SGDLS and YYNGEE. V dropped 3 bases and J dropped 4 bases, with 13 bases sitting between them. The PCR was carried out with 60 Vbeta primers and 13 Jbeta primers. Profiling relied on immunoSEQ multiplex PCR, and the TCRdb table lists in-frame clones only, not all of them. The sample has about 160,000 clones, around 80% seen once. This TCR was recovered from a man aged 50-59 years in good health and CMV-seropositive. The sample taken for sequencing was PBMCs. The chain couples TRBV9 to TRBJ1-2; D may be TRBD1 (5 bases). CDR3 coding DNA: TGTGCCAGCAGCGGGGGCGGGGGATCCTATGGCTACACCTTC. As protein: CASSGGGGSYGYTF.